This T cell receptor (beta chain) is drawn from a study of T cells after yellow fever vaccination. Study-wide findings and caveats: Of the clonotypes, a small share occurred in both CD4 and CD8 compartments.

Germline V gene sequence: CDR1 SEHNR, CDR2 FQNEAQ (reference sequence). The CDR3 is made up of 13 amino acids. With 5 bases removed from V and 1 base from J, the gap between germline ends came to 8 bases. One entry per CDR3 protein results from TCRdb running MiXCR on the 5' RACE reads. Among some 150,000 distinct CDR3 sequences listed, about 10% were seen once. This clonotype was counted at least ten times. Its antigen is unknown. The rearrangement uses TRBV7-9 and TRBJ1-1; a possible D gene is TRBD1 (6 bases). The sequence came from a young man who received the YFV17D yellow fever vaccine. This material consisted of CD8+ T cells sorted from PBMCs, taken 15 days after the yellow fever booster vaccination. The DNA of the CDR3 is TGTGCCAGCAGCCAGACAGGGAACACTGAAGCTTTCTTT. It codes for CASSQTGNTEAFF.